This TCR beta chain was sequenced during a study of blood T cell repertoires in COVID-19. Across the whole study: The cDNA or gDNA used as material had been derived from T cells, B-cell-depleted T cells, or PBMCs.

The CDR3 runs to 15 residues. V gave up 5 bases and J gave up 6 bases; unmatched junction bases: 8. Per germline, CDR1 SGHTA and CDR2 FQGNSA. Authors' methods: Using reference gene primer amplification, nucleated cell counts were estimated. Clones were sequenced by immunoSEQ multiplex PCR, and TCRdb holds only the in-frame ones, with some missing. For V, J and clone size, that table is used; D and trimming come from the DNA. Of about 170,000 clones detected, approximately 80% appear once; the ten largest clones hold 8% to 9.5%. The TCR originated in a woman older than 75 with active or convalescent COVID-19. Sequencing was done on a sample of peripheral blood. The V and J genes are TRBV7-2 and TRBJ2-7; 12 bases are shared with TRBD1. The CDR3 is CASSGSGQGAVEQYF. Here the CDR3 DNA reads TGTGCCAGCAGCGGCTCGGGACAGGGGGCGGTCGAGCAGTACTTC.